These 9 T cell receptor beta chains share one sample of origin, sequenced in a study of CD8+ T cells in alopecia areata. After isolation, RNA underwent reverse transcription to generate cDNA as the sequencing template. The protocol was immunoSEQ multiplex PCR, while the TCRdb copy is restricted to in-frame clones and leaves out a portion. The data show some 180,000 clones, around 50% seen once. The sample comprised CD8+ T cells sorted from blood. The receptors shown here come from a human donor in good health.

The V and J genes are TRBV4-1 and TRBJ2-1, with 7 bases matching TRBD2. CDR1 MGHRA and CDR2 YSYEKL come from the germline V gene. The CDR3 is made up of 16 amino acids. Trimming at V came to 4 bases and at J to 10 bases, leaving 16 bases not matched to a gene. CDR3 region: CASSLNPRDYKGEQFF. The CDR3 coding sequence is TGCGCCAGCAGCCTTAACCCGAGGGACTACAAAGGGGAGCAGTTCTTC.

The chain links TRBV7-8 to TRBJ1-1; 7 bases are shared with TRBD1. V shed 2 bases and J 4 bases; nucleotides not matched to a gene: 10. Germline V CDR1 and CDR2: SGHVS, FQNEAQ. This CDR3 is built from 16 residues. The CDR3 DNA is TGTGCCAGCAGCTTACCCGGGGACAGCCGAGGCACTGAAGCTTTCTTT. Translation gives CASSLPGDSRGTEAFF.

This clone was detected a few times. The rearrangement joins TRBV6-5 to TRBJ2-1; 14 bases match TRBD2. The ends lost 5 bases at V and 7 bases at J; junction bases unmatched: 4. The CDR3 runs 15 residues. CDR1 and CDR2 (germline): MNHEY, SVGAGI. The CDR3 sequence: CASSRTSGGMNEQFF. CDR3 DNA: TGTGCCAGCAGTCGGACTAGCGGGGGGATGAATGAGCAGTTCTTC.

This rearrangement joins TRBV27 to TRBJ2-1; 11 nucleotides align to TRBD2. Losses at the gene ends were 5 bases for V and 10 bases for J; bases not matched to a gene: 7. The CDR3 runs 14 residues. Germline V gene data show CDR1 as MNHEY and CDR2 as SMNVEV (reference sequence). CDR3 protein: CASSVGLAGGEQFF. DNA of the CDR3: TGTGCCAGCAGTGTAGGACTAGCGGGTGGGGAGCAGTTCTTC.

This sequence joins TRBV27 and TRBJ2-3, with a possible D match to TRBD1 (5 bases). This CDR3 spans 15 amino acids. Trimming cost V 5 bases and J 6 bases, with 18 bases left between them. Germline values: CDR1 MNHEY, CDR2 SMNVEV (reference sequence). CDR3 amino acids: CASSPQGSIGDTQYF. As DNA, the CDR3 is TGTGCCAGCAGTCCTCAGGGCAGTATTGGGGATACGCAGTATTTT.

In its sample, this clone was seen once. The genes are TRBV13 and TRBJ2-1; the D is unclear. The CDR3 runs 12 residues. Trimming left V 1 base short and J 12 bases short, with 10 bases between. From germline, CDR1 is PRHDT and CDR2 FYEKMQ (reference sequence). CDR3 region: CASSLETYWQFF. CDR3 DNA: TGTGCCAGCAGCTTAGAGACTTATTGGCAGTTCTTC.

The chain links TRBV5-1 to TRBJ2-7; no clear D gene. CDR3 length equals 14 residues. Germline V lookup: CDR1 SGHRS, CDR2 YFSETQ. Trimming took off 0 bases at V and 2 bases at J, with 9 bases between the two ends. The CDR3 nucleotides are TGCGCCAGCAGCTTGGACCCCGGCCCCTACGAGCAGTACTTC. This encodes CASSLDPGPYEQYF.

This clone was recorded only once. The gene calls are TRBV4-1 and TRBJ2-7, with D possibly matching TRBD2 (6 bases). CDR1 and CDR2 from the germline V gene are MGHRA and YSYEKL. CDR3 length: 17 residues. The V end was cut by 0 bases, the J end by 4 bases, with 19 bases between. The CDR3 DNA is TGCGCCAGCAGCCAAGAAGGGATAGCGGATCCCCGGTACGAGCAGTACTTC. This encodes CASSQEGIADPRYEQYF.

The chain employs TRBV25-1 and TRBJ2-4, with 8 bases fitting TRBD1. CDR3 length: 12 residues. V lost 7 bases to trimming and J lost 8 bases; unmatched junction nucleotides: 4. The germline V gene encodes CDR1 MGHDK and CDR2 SYGVNS. The chain's CDR3 is CASTGGRDIQYF. CDR3 bases: TGTGCCAGCACAGGGGGCAGGGACATTCAGTACTTC. Full variable domain (outside the CDR3, taken from reference TRBV25-1 and TRBJ2-4): EADIYQTPRYLVIGTGKKITLECSQTMGHDKMYWYQQDPGMELHLIHYSYGVNSTEKGDLSSESTVSRIRTEHFPLTLESARPSHTSQYLCASTGGRDIQYFGAGTRLSVL.